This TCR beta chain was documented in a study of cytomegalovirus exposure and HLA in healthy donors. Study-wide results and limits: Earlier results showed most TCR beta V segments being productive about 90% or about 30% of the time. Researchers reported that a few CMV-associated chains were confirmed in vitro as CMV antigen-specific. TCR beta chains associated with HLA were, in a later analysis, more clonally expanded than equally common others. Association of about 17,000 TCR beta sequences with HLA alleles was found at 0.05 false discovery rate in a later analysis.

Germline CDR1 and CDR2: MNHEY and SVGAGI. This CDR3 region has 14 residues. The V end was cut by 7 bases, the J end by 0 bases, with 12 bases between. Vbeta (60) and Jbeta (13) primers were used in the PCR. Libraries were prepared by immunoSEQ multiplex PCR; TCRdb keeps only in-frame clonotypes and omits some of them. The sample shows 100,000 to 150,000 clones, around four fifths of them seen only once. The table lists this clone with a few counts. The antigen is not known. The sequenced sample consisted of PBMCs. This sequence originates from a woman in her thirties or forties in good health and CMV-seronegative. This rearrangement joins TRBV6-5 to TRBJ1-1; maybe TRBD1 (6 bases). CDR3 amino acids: CASNLGQMNTEAFF. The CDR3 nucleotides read TGTGCCAGCAACCTCGGACAGATGAACACTGAAGCTTTCTTT.